These T cell receptor beta chains were read from a single sample in a study of beta chain features in type 1 diabetes. Some clones are missing from TCRdb's copy, which holds only in-frame ones; the method was immunoSEQ multiplex PCR. Of around 710,000 clones listed, roughly 12% were seen once; the top ten hold about 0.11%. Specimen: naive CD4+ T cells from blood. The source is a young man with type 1 diabetes. CDR3s include the opening cysteine and the closing phenylalanine or tryptophan. The order of the fields is clone size, V gene, J gene, D gene, CDR3 DNA, CDR3 protein. A D gene is named only where the DNA matches it firmly. Not all rows give a size; the values are once, few, many and, for expanded clones, a class.

clone size: few
V gene: TRBV29-1
J gene: TRBJ2-3
D gene: TRBD2
CDR3 DNA: TGCAGCGTTGAAGGGACTAGCGGGGAAGGGTTTATAGATACGCAGTATTTT
CDR3 protein: CSVEGTSGEGFIDTQYF

clone size: NA
V gene: TRBV19
J gene: TRBJ2-7
D gene: NA
CDR3 DNA: TGTGCCAGTAGTAATCGGGTCCGATCCTACGAGCAGTACTTC
CDR3 protein: CASSNRVRSYEQYF

clone size: NA
V gene: TRBV5-6
J gene: TRBJ1-2
D gene: NA
CDR3 DNA: TGTGCCAGCAGCTTGTCAGGGATAGGAGGCTACACCTTC
CDR3 protein: CASSLSGIGGYTF

clone size: few
V gene: TRBV7-3
J gene: TRBJ1-6
D gene: TRBD1
CDR3 DNA: TGTGCCAGCTTTGCAGGGGGTGATAATTCACCCCTCCACTTT
CDR3 protein: CASFAGGDNSPLHF

clone size: NA
V gene: TRBV30
J gene: TRBJ1-2
D gene: TRBD1
CDR3 DNA: TGTGCCTGGAGGACAGGGTTCGGCTACACCTTC
CDR3 protein: CAWRTGFGYTF

clone size: few
V gene: TRBV29-1
J gene: TRBJ2-3
D gene: TRBD2
CDR3 DNA: TGCAGCGTGGGACTACATCTGGCAGATACGCAGTATTTT
CDR3 protein: CSVGLHLADTQYF

clone size: NA
V gene: TRBV19
J gene: TRBJ1-5
D gene: NA
CDR3 DNA: TGTGCCAGTAGTTCCTCTTCCGGGAGCAATCAGCCCCAGCATTTT
CDR3 protein: CASSSSSGSNQPQHF

clone size: NA
V gene: TRBV18
J gene: TRBJ2-6
D gene: NA
CDR3 DNA: TGTGCCAGCTCACCAAGGGGCCCCGAAGCTGGGGCCAACGTCCTGACTTTC
CDR3 protein: CASSPRGPEAGANVLTF

clone size: few
V gene: TRBV28
J gene: TRBJ1-4
D gene: NA
CDR3 DNA: TGTGCCAGCAGTTTTCTGGGGGAATCCCCTAATGAAAAACTGTTTTTT
CDR3 protein: CASSFLGESPNEKLFF

clone size: NA
V gene: TRBV6-6
J gene: TRBJ1-2
D gene: TRBD1
CDR3 DNA: TGTGCCAGCAGTTACCCTACAGGGGGTGGCTACACCTTC
CDR3 protein: CASSYPTGGGYTF

clone size: few
V gene: TRBV4-1
J gene: TRBJ2-1
D gene: TRBD2
CDR3 DNA: TGCGCCAGCAGCTATACATCTAGCGGGGGGCGGCAGGAGCAGTTCTTC
CDR3 protein: CASSYTSSGGRQEQFF

clone size: NA
V gene: TRBV29-1
J gene: TRBJ2-7
D gene: NA
CDR3 DNA: TGCAGCGTTGAAGAGACCTCTTACGAGCAGTACTTC
CDR3 protein: CSVEETSYEQYF

clone size: NA
V gene: TRBV7-2
J gene: TRBJ2-6
D gene: NA
CDR3 DNA: TGTGCCAGCAGCTTCGGGCCCTCCAACTCTGGGGCCAACGTCCTGACTTTC
CDR3 protein: CASSFGPSNSGANVLTF

clone size: NA
V gene: TRBV5-6
J gene: TRBJ1-1
D gene: NA
CDR3 DNA: TGTGCCAGCAGCCGTACCGGGGGGAACACTGAAGCTTTCTTT
CDR3 protein: CASSRTGGNTEAFF

clone size: few
V gene: TRBV5-1
J gene: TRBJ2-2
D gene: TRBD2
CDR3 DNA: TGCGCCAGCAGCCAGGGACTAGCGGGTACCGGGGAGCTGTTTTTT
CDR3 protein: CASSQGLAGTGELFF

clone size: NA
V gene: TRBV7-3
J gene: TRBJ2-3
D gene: TRBD1
CDR3 DNA: TGTGCCAGCAGCTCAGTGGCAGGGGGAACAGATACGCAGTATTTT
CDR3 protein: CASSSVAGGTDTQYF

clone size: few
V gene: TRBV6-6
J gene: TRBJ2-1
D gene: NA
CDR3 DNA: TGTGCCAGCAGCCGGGGGGCCTCCTACAATGAGCAGTTCTTC
CDR3 protein: CASSRGASYNEQFF